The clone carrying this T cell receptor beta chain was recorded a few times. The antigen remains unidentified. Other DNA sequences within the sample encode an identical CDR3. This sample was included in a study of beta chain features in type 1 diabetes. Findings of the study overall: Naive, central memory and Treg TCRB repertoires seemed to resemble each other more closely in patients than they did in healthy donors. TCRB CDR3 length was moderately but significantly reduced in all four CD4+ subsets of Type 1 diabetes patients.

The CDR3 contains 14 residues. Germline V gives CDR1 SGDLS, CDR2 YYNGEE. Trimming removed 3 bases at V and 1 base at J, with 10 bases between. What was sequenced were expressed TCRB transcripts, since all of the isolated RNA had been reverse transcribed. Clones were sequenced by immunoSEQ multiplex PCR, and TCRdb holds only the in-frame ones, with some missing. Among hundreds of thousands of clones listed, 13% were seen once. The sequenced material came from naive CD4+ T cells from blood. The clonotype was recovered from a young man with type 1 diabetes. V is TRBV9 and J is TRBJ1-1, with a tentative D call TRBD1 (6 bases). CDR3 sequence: CASSEQGRNTEAFF. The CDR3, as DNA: TGTGCCAGCAGCGAACAGGGAAGGAACACTGAAGCTTTCTTT.